This record looks at one TCR beta chain sequence and its context. Its antigen remains unknown. Sequencing was performed with immunoSEQ multiplex PCR; in TCRdb, only in-frame clones are kept and a portion is missing. Of over 15,000 clones listed, about 80% are singletons. Per the germline V gene, CDR1 is SEHNR and CDR2 is FQNEAQ (reference sequence). V was clipped by 2 bases and J by 4 bases, with 11 bases between them. This CDR3 is built from 14 residues. Anyone with autoimmune disease history or systemic immunosuppression was excluded. This specimen comes from a study of OX40 agonist ivuxolimab in advanced cancers. Study at large: Three dose-escalation patients had partial responses: one with hepatocellular carcinoma and two with cutaneous melanoma.

Study-wide results and limits: Relatively little clonal expansion, among the lowest observed, appeared in partial responders at 0.1-3.0 mg/kg.

The rearrangement links TRBV7-9 to TRBJ1-1; D unclear. The sequencing here drew on CD4+ or CD8+ T cells sorted from blood, taken in a trial of the OX40 agonist ivuxolimab. The TCR originated in an adult with an advanced solid tumor such as melanoma, head and neck, liver or kidney cancer. The CDR3 sequence is CASSLPGLGTEAFF. DNA of the CDR3: TGTGCCAGCAGCTTACCGGGCTTGGGCACTGAAGCTTTCTTT.